Each of the 15 T cell receptor beta chains below was sequenced from the same sample in a study of T cells in Graves' hyperthyroidism and ophthalmopathy. Amplification targeted TCR beta CDR3 regions from RNA transcripts. When the TCR CDR3 underwent first-round RT-PCR, the HTBI primer set was used. One entry per CDR3 protein, called by TCRdb with MiXCR from the multiplex PCR reads. The repertoire includes roughly 630,000 distinct CDR3 sequences, approximately 15% of them detected once, and about 7% sits in the top ten. Sequencing used blood. The receptors shown here come from a woman aged 30 to 39 with Graves' hyperthyroidism.

This chain connects TRBV30 to TRBJ2-2; TRBD1 aligns across 8 bases. Germline values: CDR1 GTSNPN, CDR2 SVGIG (reference sequence). The CDR3 totals 17 residues. V lost 1 base to trimming and J lost 0 bases; unmatched junction nucleotides: 7. The DNA for the CDR3 is TGTGCCTGGAGTGACAAGGACAGGGACGCGAACACCGGGGAGCTGTTTTTT. It codes for CAWSDKDRDANTGELFF.

The chain combines TRBV10-3 with TRBJ1-4; TRBD1 agrees at 7 bases. Trimming took 3 bases from V and 7 from J; bases not matched to a gene: 2. CDR1 is ENHRY and CDR2 is SYGVKD in the germline V gene. The CDR3 is 13 amino acids. In DNA form, the CDR3 reads TGTGCCATCAGTGAAAGACAGGGTGAAAAACTGTTTTTT. It is translated as CAISERQGEKLFF.

This clonotype was counted at least ten times. The chain carries TRBV28 and TRBJ1-2, with TRBD1 matching 11 bases. This CDR3 spans 15 amino acids. Germline loops: CDR1 MDHEN, CDR2 SYDVKM. V was pared by 1 base and J by 8 bases, with 6 bases of the junction left unmatched. The CDR3 reads CASSLYGDRGDGYTF. CDR3 bases: TGTGCCAGCAGTTTATATGGGGACAGGGGGGACGGCTACACCTTC.

This clonotype was recorded many times. The rearrangement uses TRBV2 and TRBJ2-6; TRBD1 matches at 8 bases. Germline V lookup: CDR1 SNHLY, CDR2 FYNNEI. V lost 7 bases to trimming and J lost 2 bases; unmatched junction nucleotides: 7. This CDR3 has 16 residues. The CDR3 DNA is TGTGCCAGCAATGGACAGGGTGATGCTGGGGCCAACGTCCTGACTTTC. Translation: CASNGQGDAGANVLTF.

This clonotype has at least ten counts. This chain joins TRBV7-9 and TRBJ2-7, with TRBD1 matching 7 bases. The germline CDR1 and CDR2 sequences are SEHNR and FQNEAQ (reference sequence). The junction had 7 bases not matched to a gene; V was cut back by 3 bases and J by 2 bases. This CDR3 is built from 15 residues. As DNA, the CDR3 is TGTGCCAGCAGCTTCGCCCAGACAGGGACCTACGAGCAGTACTTC. Translation gives CASSFAQTGTYEQYF. Full variable domain (outside the CDR3, taken from reference TRBV7-9 and TRBJ2-7): DTGVSQNPRHKITKRGQNVTFRCDPISEHNRLYWYRQTLGQGPEFLTYFQNEAQLEKSRLLSDRFSAERPKGSFSTLEIQRTEQGDSAMYLCASSFAQTGTYEQYFGPGTRLTVT.

The gene calls are TRBV7-2 and TRBJ2-3; D perhaps matches TRBD2 (6 bases). This CDR3 is 13 amino acids long. Trimming took 5 bases from V and 5 from J, leaving 11 bases between them. Germline CDR1 SGHTA, CDR2 FQGNSA. CDR3 protein: CASSMTGRDTQYF. The CDR3, as DNA: TGTGCCAGCAGCATGACCGGGAGAGATACGCAGTATTTT.

The genes are TRBV6-2 or TRBV6-3 and TRBJ2-7; tentative D call: TRBD2 (6 bases). This CDR3 has 13 amino acids. The V end was cut by 5 bases, the J end by 4 bases, with 12 bases between. The germline gives CDR1 MNHEY, CDR2 SVGEGT. CDR3 protein: CASSRSSGYEQYF. In DNA, the CDR3 is TGTGCCAGCAGTAGGAGTAGCGGATACGAGCAGTACTTC.

There are many counts of this clonotype. The chain employs TRBV18 and TRBJ2-1; D uncertain. This CDR3 is built from 15 residues. Germline assignment: CDR1 KGHSH and CDR2 LQKENI. Trimming cost V 6 bases and J 1 base, with 13 bases left between them. The CDR3 region has the DNA TGTGCCAGCTCCCGATTGGACGGATCCTACAATGAGCAGTTCTTC. Its protein product is CASSRLDGSYNEQFF.

V gene TRBV20-1 combines with J gene TRBJ2-7, with TRBD2 as a possible D gene (6 bases). V was clipped by 7 bases and J by 0 bases, with 13 bases between them. This CDR3 has 13 amino acids. CDR1 and CDR2 from the germline V gene are DFQATT and SNEGSKA (reference sequence). CDR3 DNA sequence: TGCAGTGTTCCGGGAGTGAACTCCTACGAGCAGTACTTC. This translates into CSVPGVNSYEQYF.

This clonotype was seen a few times. The V call is TRBV6-5, the J call TRBJ2-3, with D maybe TRBD1 (5 bases). V gave up 2 bases and J gave up 5 bases, with 11 bases separating them. CDR1 is MNHEY, CDR2 SVGAGI, per germline. CDR3 length: 14 residues. In DNA, the CDR3 is TGTGCCAGCAGTTACCGACTCGACAGAGATACGCAGTATTTT. The encoded protein is CASSYRLDRDTQYF.

At least ten counts were recorded for this clonotype. The V call is TRBV30, the J call TRBJ2-1; unclear D gene. This CDR3 contains 12 residues. V dropped 3 bases and J dropped 7 bases, with 10 bases sitting between them. Germline values: CDR1 GTSNPN, CDR2 SVGIG (reference sequence). The CDR3 reads CAWSLLENEQFF. The CDR3 nucleotides are TGTGCCTGGAGCCTATTAGAGAATGAGCAGTTCTTC. Drawing the rest from reference TRBV30 and TRBJ2-1, the complete variable domain is SQTIHQWPATLVQPVGSPLSLECTVEGTSNPNLYWYRQAAGRGLQLLFYSVGIGQISSEVPQNLSASRPQDRQFILSSKKLLLSDSGFYLCAWSLLENEQFFGPGTRLTVL.

This clonotype has ten or more counts. The chain links TRBV2 to TRBJ1-1; D is undetermined. CDR1 SNHLY and CDR2 FYNNEI come from the germline V gene. The CDR3 has 10 amino acids. V was shortened by 6 bases and J by 9 bases, with 8 bases between the two germline ends. In DNA form, the CDR3 reads TGTGCCAGCAGAGGAACCCAAGCTTTCTTT. Translating it yields CASRGTQAFF.

The CDR3 region is CSVRRDRLTDTQYF. Written as DNA, the CDR3 is TGCAGCGTGCGCCGGGACAGACTAACAGATACGCAGTATTTT. The gene calls are TRBV29-1 and TRBJ2-3; 7 bases line up with TRBD1. The CDR3 is made up of 14 amino acids. Germline CDR1 reads SQVTM; CDR2 reads ANQGSEA. The ends lost 6 bases at V and 3 bases at J; junction bases unmatched: 9.

V gene TRBV11-1 combines with J gene TRBJ2-1; 13 bases agree with TRBD2. This CDR3 has 21 residues. The V gene's germline CDR1 is SGHAT and CDR2 FQDESV (reference sequence). J lost 4 bases, V lost 3 bases, and 18 bases had no gene match. This CDR3 is CASSFIRTSGSWAMGYNEQFF. The CDR3 DNA reads as TGTGCCAGCAGCTTTATCCGGACTAGCGGGAGTTGGGCTATGGGGTACAATGAGCAGTTCTTC.

This clonotype was picked up many times. This rearrangement joins TRBV18 to TRBJ2-7, with D perhaps matching TRBD1 (6 bases). This CDR3 region has 15 residues. CDR1 is KGHSH and CDR2 is LQKENI in the germline V gene. V shed 2 bases and J shed 3 bases, with 14 bases lying between them. The CDR3 is CASSPFVDRDYEQYF. The CDR3 DNA reads as TGTGCCAGCTCACCATTTGTGGACAGAGACTACGAGCAGTACTTC.